Listed below are T cell receptor beta chains from one sample, sequenced in a study of CD8 T cells in ankylosing spondylitis. TCRdb analysed the 5' RACE reads with MiXCR anew, one entry per CDR3 protein. This table holds about 52,000 distinct CDR3 sequences, approximately 8% found once. The material sequenced was blood, either unsorted or a sorted T cell fraction (not recorded which). The receptor source for this set is a female donor with ankylosing spondylitis or in good health (not recorded which). The conserved cysteine and the conserved F or W are not part of the CDR3 here.

>TRBV20-1|TRBJ2-4
CASARSPGGYNIQY
>TRBV12-3/TRBV12-4|TRBJ2-3
ASSLAGGRDTDTQY
>TRBV20-1|TRBJ2-3
SARDPGGGTDTQY
>TRBV6-2/TRBV6-3|TRBJ1-5
ASSSLKYEPQH
>TRBV3-1|TRBJ1-2
ASSQEQAYGYT
>TRBV20-1|TRBJ1-5
SAAVPVFINQPQH
>TRBV5-6|TRBJ1-5
ASSFGIRNQPQH
>TRBV3-1|TRBJ1-1
ASSPLFRANTEAF
>TRBV4-1|TRBJ1-4
ASSQDWARDNEKLF
>TRBV6-2/TRBV6-3|TRBJ1-1
ASRSDGLNTEAF
>TRBV5-1|TRBJ2-5
ASNRRETQY
>TRBV12-3/TRBV12-4|TRBJ1-5
ASSLRDRGNQPQH
>TRBV28|TRBJ2-5
ASSASGETQY
>TRBV5-1|TRBJ1-2
ASSLGTVYGYT
>TRBV7-2|TRBJ2-5
ASSLMGGQETQY
>TRBV5-1|TRBJ2-2
ASSRLAGSTGELF
>TRBV6-1|TRBJ1-1
ASSDHSLNTEAF
>TRBV5-1|TRBJ2-2
ASHLDRDRELF
>TRBV12-3/TRBV12-4|TRBJ2-4
ASSPGTGFAIQY
>TRBV10-3|TRBJ2-7
AIGVSGQY
>TRBV10-1|TRBJ1-1
ASSDGGMNTEAF
>TRBV20-1|TRBJ2-4
SARVGGLDIQY
>TRBV3-1|TRBJ2-5
ASSQALGVRTTSQETQY
>TRBV7-2|TRBJ2-2
ASSYFGSGGELF
>TRBV15|TRBJ2-3
ATSRDATLTQY
>TRBV3-1|TRBJ1-1
ASSQDPARRSAF
>TRBV10-1|TRBJ2-4
ASRRTDGNIQY
>TRBV29-1|TRBJ1-2
SVAWGELKGYT
>TRBV11-2|TRBJ1-3
ASSTAGVGNTIY
>TRBV5-1|TRBJ2-1
ASSSTSGAYNEQF
>TRBV5-5|TRBJ1-5
ASSLEAGPNQPQH
>TRBV5-1|TRBJ1-1
ASSSPPRDSRLNTEAF
>TRBV19|TRBJ2-1
ASSIDGLARGTDDNEQF
>TRBV20-1|TRBJ1-2
SARRGYYGYT
>TRBV12-3/TRBV12-4|TRBJ2-1
ASSLAGGYYNEQF
>TRBV29-1|TRBJ2-1
SSLVGTYNEQF
>TRBV2|TRBJ1-1
ASRSLQERVTEAF
>TRBV29-1|TRBJ2-1
SVGGERGGYNEQF